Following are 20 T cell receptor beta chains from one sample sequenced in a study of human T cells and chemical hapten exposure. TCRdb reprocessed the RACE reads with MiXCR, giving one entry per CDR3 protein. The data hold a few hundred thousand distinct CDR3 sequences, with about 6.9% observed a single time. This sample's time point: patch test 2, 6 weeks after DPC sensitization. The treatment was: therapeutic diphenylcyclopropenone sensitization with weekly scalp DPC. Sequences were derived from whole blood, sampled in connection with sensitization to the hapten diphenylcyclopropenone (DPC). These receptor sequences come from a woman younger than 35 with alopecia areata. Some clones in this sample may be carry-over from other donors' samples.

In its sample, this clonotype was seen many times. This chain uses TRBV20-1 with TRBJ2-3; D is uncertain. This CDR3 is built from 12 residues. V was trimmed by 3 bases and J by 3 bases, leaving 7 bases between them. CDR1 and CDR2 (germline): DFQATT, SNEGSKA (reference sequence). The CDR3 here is CSASRMTDTQYF. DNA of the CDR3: TGCAGTGCTAGTAGGATGACAGATACGCAGTATTTT.

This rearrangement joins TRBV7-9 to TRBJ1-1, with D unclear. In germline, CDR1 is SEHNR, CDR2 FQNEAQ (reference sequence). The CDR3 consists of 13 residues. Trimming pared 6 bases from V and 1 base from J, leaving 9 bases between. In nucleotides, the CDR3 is TGTGCCAGCAGAGAAGGGCCGAACACTGAAGCTTTCTTT. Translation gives CASREGPNTEAFF.

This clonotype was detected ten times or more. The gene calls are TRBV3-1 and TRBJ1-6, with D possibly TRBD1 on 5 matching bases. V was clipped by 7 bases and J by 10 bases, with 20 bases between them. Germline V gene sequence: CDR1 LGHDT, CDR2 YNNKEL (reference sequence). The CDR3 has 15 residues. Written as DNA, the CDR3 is TGTGCCAGCACCCATGGGGCAGGCCTCACATCACCCCTCCACTTT. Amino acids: CASTHGAGLTSPLHF.

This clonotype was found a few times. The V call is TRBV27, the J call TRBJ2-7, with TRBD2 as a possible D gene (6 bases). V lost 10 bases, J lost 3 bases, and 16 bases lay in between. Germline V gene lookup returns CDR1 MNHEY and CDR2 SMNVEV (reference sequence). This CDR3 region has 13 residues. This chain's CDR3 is CATIGGVGYEQYF. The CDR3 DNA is TGTGCCACCATCGGCGGGGTGGGCTACGAGCAGTACTTC.

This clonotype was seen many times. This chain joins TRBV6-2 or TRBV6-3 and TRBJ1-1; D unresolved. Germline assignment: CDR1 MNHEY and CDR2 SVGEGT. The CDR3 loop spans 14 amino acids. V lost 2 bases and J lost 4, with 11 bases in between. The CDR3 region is CASSYRAAVTEAFF. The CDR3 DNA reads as TGTGCCAGCAGTTACAGGGCAGCGGTCACTGAAGCTTTCTTT.

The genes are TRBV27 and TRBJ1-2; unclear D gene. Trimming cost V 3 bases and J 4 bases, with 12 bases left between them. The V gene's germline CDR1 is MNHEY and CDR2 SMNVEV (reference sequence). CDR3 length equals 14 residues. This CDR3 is CASSFKYGPYGYTF. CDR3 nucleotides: TGTGCCAGCAGTTTTAAATACGGCCCCTATGGCTACACCTTC.

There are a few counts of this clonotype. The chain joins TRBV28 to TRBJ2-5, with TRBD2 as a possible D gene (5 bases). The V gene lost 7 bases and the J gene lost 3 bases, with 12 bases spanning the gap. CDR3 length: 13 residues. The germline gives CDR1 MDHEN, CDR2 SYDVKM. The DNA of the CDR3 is TGTGCCAGCAAGTATTCCGGGGAAGAGACCCAGTACTTC. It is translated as CASKYSGEETQYF.

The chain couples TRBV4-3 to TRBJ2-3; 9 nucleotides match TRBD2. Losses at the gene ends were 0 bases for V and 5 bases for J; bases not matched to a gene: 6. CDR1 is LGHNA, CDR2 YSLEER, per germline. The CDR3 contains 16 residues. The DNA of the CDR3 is TGCGCCAGCAGCCAAGATCGCGCGGGGGGGCGAGATACGCAGTATTTT. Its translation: CASSQDRAGGRDTQYF.

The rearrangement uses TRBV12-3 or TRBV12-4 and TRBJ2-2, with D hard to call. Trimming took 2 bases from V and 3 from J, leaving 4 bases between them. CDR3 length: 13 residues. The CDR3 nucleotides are TGTGCCAGCAGTTTAAGTTACACCGGGGAGCTGTTTTTT. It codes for CASSLSYTGELFF.

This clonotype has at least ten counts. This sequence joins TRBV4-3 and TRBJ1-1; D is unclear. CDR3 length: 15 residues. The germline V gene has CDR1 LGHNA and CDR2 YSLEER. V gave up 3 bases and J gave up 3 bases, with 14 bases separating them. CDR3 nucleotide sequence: TGCGCCAGCAGCCATGCCATAAATCGGGACACTGAAGCTTTCTTT. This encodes CASSHAINRDTEAFF.

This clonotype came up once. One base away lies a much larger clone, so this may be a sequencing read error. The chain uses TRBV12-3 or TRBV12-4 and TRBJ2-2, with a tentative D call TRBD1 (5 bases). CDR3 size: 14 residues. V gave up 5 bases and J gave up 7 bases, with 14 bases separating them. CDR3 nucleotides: TGTGCCAGCAGTCGACAGTGGTCTAACGGGGAGCTGTTTTTT. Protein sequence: CASSRQWSNGELFF.

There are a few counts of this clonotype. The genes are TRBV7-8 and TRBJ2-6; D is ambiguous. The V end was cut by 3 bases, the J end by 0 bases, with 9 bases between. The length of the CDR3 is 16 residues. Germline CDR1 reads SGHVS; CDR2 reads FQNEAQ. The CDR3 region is CASSFRRDSGANVLTF. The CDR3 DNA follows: TGTGCCAGCAGCTTTCGACGTGACTCTGGGGCCAACGTCCTGACTTTC. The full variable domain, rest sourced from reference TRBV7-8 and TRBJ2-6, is GAGVSQSPRYKVAKRGQDVALRCDPISGHVSLFWYQQALGQGPEFLTYFQNEAQLDKSGLPSDRFFAERPEGSVSTLKIQRTQQEDSAVYLCASSFRRDSGANVLTFGAGSRLTVL.

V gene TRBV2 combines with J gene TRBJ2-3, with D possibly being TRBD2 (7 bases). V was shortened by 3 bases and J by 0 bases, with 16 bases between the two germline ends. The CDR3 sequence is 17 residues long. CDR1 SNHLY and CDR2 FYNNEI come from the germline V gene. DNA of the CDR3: TGTGCCAGCAGTGACGGCGGGGGCCTACTAAGCACAGATACGCAGTATTTT. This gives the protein CASSDGGGLLSTDTQYF. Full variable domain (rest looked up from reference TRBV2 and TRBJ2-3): EPEVTQTPSHQVTQMGQEVILRCVPISNHLYFYWYRQILGQKVEFLVSFYNNEISEKSEIFDDQFSVERPDGSNFTLKIRSTKLEDSAMYFCASSDGGGLLSTDTQYFGPGTRLTVL.

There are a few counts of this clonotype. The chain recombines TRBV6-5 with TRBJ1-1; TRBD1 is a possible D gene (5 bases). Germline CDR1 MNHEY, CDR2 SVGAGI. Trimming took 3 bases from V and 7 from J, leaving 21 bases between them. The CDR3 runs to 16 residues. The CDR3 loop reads CASSYIRDGTAFEAFF. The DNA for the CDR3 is TGTGCCAGCAGTTATATCCGGGACGGCACAGCATTTGAAGCTTTCTTT.

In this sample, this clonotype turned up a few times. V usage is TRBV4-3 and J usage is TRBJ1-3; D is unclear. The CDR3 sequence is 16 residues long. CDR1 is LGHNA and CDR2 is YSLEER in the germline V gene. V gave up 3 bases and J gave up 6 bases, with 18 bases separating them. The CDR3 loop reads CASSQNTVSEVNTIYF. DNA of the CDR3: TGCGCCAGCAGCCAGAATACGGTCTCCGAGGTAAACACCATATATTTT.

CDR3 nucleotide sequence: TGTGCCAGCAACTCCGGGACAGGGGTTTTTCAGCCCCAGCATTTT. Protein sequence: CASNSGTGVFQPQHF. The V and J genes are TRBV7-9 and TRBJ1-5; 10 bases match TRBD1. CDR1 is SEHNR and CDR2 is FQNEAQ in the germline V gene (reference sequence). Trimming removed 7 bases from V and 6 bases from J; junction bases left unmatched: 9. This CDR3 contains 15 residues.

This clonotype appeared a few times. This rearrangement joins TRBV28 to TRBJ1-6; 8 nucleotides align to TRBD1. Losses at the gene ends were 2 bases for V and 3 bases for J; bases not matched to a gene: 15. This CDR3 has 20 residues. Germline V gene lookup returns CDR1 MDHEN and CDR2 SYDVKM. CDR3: CASSLVRGGTGGYYNSPLHF. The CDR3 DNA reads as TGTGCCAGCAGTTTAGTAAGGGGAGGGACAGGAGGCTACTATAATTCACCCCTCCACTTT.

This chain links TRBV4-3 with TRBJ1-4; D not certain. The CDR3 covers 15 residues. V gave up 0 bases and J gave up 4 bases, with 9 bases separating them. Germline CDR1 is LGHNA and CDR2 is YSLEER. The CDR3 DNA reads TGCGCCAGCAGCCAAGAAGGCGGCAGTAATGAAAAACTGTTTTTT. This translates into CASSQEGGSNEKLFF.

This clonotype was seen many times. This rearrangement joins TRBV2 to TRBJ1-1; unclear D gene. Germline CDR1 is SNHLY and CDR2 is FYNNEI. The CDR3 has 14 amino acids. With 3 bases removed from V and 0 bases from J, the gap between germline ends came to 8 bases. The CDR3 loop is CASSDIVMNTEAFF. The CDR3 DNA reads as TGTGCCAGCAGTGACATAGTCATGAACACTGAAGCTTTCTTT. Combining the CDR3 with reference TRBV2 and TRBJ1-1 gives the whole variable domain EPEVTQTPSHQVTQMGQEVILRCVPISNHLYFYWYRQILGQKVEFLVSFYNNEISEKSEIFDDQFSVERPDGSNFTLKIRSTKLEDSAMYFCASSDIVMNTEAFFGQGTRLTVV.

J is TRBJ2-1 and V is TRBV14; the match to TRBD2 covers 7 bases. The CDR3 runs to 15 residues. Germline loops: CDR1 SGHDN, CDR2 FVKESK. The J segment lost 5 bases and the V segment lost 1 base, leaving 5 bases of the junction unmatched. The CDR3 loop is CASSQGGSRDNEQFF. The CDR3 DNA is TGTGCCAGCAGCCAAGGCGGGAGCAGAGACAATGAGCAGTTCTTC.